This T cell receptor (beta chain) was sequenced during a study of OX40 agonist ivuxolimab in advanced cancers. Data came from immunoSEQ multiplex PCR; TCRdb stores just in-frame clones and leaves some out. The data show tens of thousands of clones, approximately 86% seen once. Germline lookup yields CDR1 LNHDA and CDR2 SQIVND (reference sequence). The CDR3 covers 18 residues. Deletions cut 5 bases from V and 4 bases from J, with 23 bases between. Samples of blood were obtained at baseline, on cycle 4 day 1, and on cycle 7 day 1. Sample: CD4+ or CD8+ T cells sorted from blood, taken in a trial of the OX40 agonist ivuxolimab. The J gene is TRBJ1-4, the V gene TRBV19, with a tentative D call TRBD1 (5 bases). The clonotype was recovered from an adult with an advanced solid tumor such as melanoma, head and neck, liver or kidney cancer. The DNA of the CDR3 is TGTGCCAGTAGTGCGAACCGGGACGGCGGAAATTATAATGAAAAACTGTTTTTT. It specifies CASSANRDGGNYNEKLFF.